Each of the 20 T cell receptor beta chains below was sequenced from the same sample in a study of blood T cell repertoires in COVID-19. Generated by immunoSEQ multiplex PCR, the TCRdb table keeps only in-frame clones and is missing some. The sample lists about 480,000 clones; 70% to 90% were seen once. Sequencing used PBMCs or T cells enriched from blood (not recorded which). The receptors were sampled from a woman between 18 and 30 years old with acute COVID-19.

The chain uses TRBV10-3 and TRBJ1-1, with 7 bases aligning to TRBD1. The CDR3 spans 14 residues. The V gene end was trimmed by 7 bases and the J gene end by 3 bases; junction bases not matched to a gene: 8. Germline V lookup: CDR1 ENHRY, CDR2 SYGVKD. CDR3 nucleotide sequence: TGTGCCATCACTAATAGGGACAGCGACACTGAAGCTTTCTTT. As protein: CAITNRDSDTEAFF.

Of note for this clone: This sample includes further DNA sequences coding for the same CDR3. The CDR3, as DNA: TGCGCCAGCAGCTTGGTTAGAGCAACTAATGAAAAACTGTTTTTT. It encodes CASSLVRATNEKLFF. The rearrangement uses TRBV5-1 and TRBJ1-4, with D unresolved. Germline lookup yields CDR1 SGHRS and CDR2 YFSETQ. Trimming removed 0 bases at V and 0 bases at J, with 6 bases between. This CDR3 contains 15 residues.

This clone was counted between two and nine times. The rearrangement joins TRBV2 to TRBJ2-1; a weak D match, TRBD1 (6 bases). This CDR3 is built from 13 residues. Germline V gene lookup returns CDR1 SNHLY and CDR2 FYNNEI. V was shortened by 11 bases and J by 4 bases, with 15 bases between the two germline ends. The CDR3 region has the DNA TGTGCCGGGGGACACGGAGTATACAATGAGCAGTTCTTC. It is translated as CAGGHGVYNEQFF.

Details on this clone: The sample contains more than one DNA sequence encoding this CDR3. The chain combines TRBV5-1 with TRBJ2-3; possibly TRBD1 for D (5 bases). Germline CDR1 is SGHRS and CDR2 is YFSETQ. CDR3 length equals 15 residues. Trimming pared 2 bases from V and 0 bases from J, leaving 10 bases between. CDR3 region: CASSFGQGSTDTQYF. The CDR3 region has the DNA TGCGCCAGCAGCTTCGGTCAGGGTAGCACAGATACGCAGTATTTT.

CDR3 bases: TGTGCCAGCAGCCGCGACAGGGGTACTGAAGCTTTCTTT. Amino acids: CASSRDRGTEAFF. V gene TRBV7-8 combines with J gene TRBJ1-1; 8 bases fit TRBD1. The CDR3 length is 13 residues. Trimming removed 5 bases from V and 5 bases from J; junction bases left unmatched: 4. In germline, CDR1 is SGHVS, CDR2 FQNEAQ.

The chain has TRBV27 and TRBJ2-7; 10 bases are a match to TRBD2. From germline, CDR1 is MNHEY and CDR2 SMNVEV (reference sequence). V lost 2 bases to trimming and J lost 5 bases; unmatched junction nucleotides: 6. This CDR3 is built from 15 residues. The CDR3 coding sequence is TGTGCCAGCAGTTTAAATCTAGCGGGAGAGCACGAGCAGTACTTC. It specifies CASSLNLAGEHEQYF.

The chain uses TRBV6-5 and TRBJ2-7, with a weak D call TRBD2 (6 bases). V lost 6 bases, J lost 4 bases, and 13 bases lay in between. The CDR3 extends over 13 amino acids. Looked up from germline, CDR1 is MNHEY and CDR2 is SVGAGI. CDR3 nucleotides: TGTGCCAGCAGCCCCGGGACTCCATACGAGCAGTACTTC. Translating it yields CASSPGTPYEQYF.

V gene TRBV3-1 (or the pseudogene TRBV3-2) combines with J gene TRBJ1-4; TRBD1 might be the D (6 bases). CDR3 length equals 12 residues. CDR1 LGHDT and CDR2 YNNKEL come from the germline V gene (reference sequence). Trimming took 8 bases from V and 10 from J, leaving 14 bases between them. CDR3 sequence reads: CASRRGQGKLFF. The CDR3 DNA reads TGTGCCAGCCGCAGGGGCCAGGGAAAACTGTTTTTT.

The gene calls are TRBV10-3 and TRBJ1-1, with 7 bases matching TRBD1. Looked up from germline, CDR1 is ENHRY and CDR2 is SYGVKD. This CDR3 contains 14 residues. The J segment lost 7 bases and the V segment lost 9 bases, leaving 14 bases of the junction unmatched. DNA for the CDR3: TGTGCCATAAAGGCAAATACTCAGGGGGGTGAAGCTTTCTTT. It yields the protein CAIKANTQGGEAFF.

The J gene is TRBJ2-7, the V gene TRBV15, with 8 bases aligning to TRBD2. Trimming removed 0 bases from V and 4 bases from J; junction bases left unmatched: 8. Germline V CDR1 and CDR2: LNHNV, YYDKDF (reference sequence). This CDR3 is built from 16 residues. The CDR3 DNA is TGTGCCACCAGCAGAGATCAGTTTAGCGGGATGTACGAGCAGTACTTC. Residues: CATSRDQFSGMYEQYF. Full variable domain (remainder filled in from reference TRBV15 and TRBJ2-7): DAMVIQNPRYQVTQFGKPVTLSCSQTLNHNVMYWYQQKSSQAPKLLFHYYDKDFNNEADTPDNFQSRRPNTSFCFLDIRSPGLGDTAMYLCATSRDQFSGMYEQYFGPGTRLTVT.

V is TRBV7-2 and J is TRBJ1-3; D is undetermined. Germline CDR1 reads SGHTA; CDR2 reads FQGNSA. V lost 2 bases, J lost 4 bases, and 21 bases lay in between. CDR3 length: 18 residues. The CDR3 sequence is CASSLLSGGLELGNTIYF. The CDR3 DNA is TGTGCCAGCAGCTTATTATCGGGAGGGTTGGAATTGGGAAACACCATATATTTT.

The V call is TRBV2, the J call TRBJ2-7, with TRBD1 matching over 8 bases. This CDR3 has 13 amino acids. With V trimmed by 4 bases and J by 2 bases, 1 base remained unmatched. CDR1 and CDR2 (germline): SNHLY, FYNNEI. The CDR3 region is CASSVDRAYEQYF. DNA for the CDR3: TGTGCCAGCAGTGTGGACAGGGCCTACGAGCAGTACTTC. The full variable domain, with the rest looked up from reference TRBV2 and TRBJ2-7, is EPEVTQTPSHQVTQMGQEVILRCVPISNHLYFYWYRQILGQKVEFLVSFYNNEISEKSEIFDDQFSVERPDGSNFTLKIRSTKLEDSAMYFCASSVDRAYEQYFGPGTRLTVT.

The chain joins TRBV7-2 to TRBJ2-1, with a possible D match to TRBD1 (6 bases). Trimming removed 3 bases at V and 7 bases at J, with 10 bases between. Germline assignment: CDR1 SGHTA and CDR2 FQGNSA. The CDR3 is 13 residues long. The CDR3 is CASSFSGENEQFF. CDR3 in DNA: TGTGCCAGCAGCTTTTCAGGGGAGAATGAGCAGTTCTTC. Combining the CDR3 with reference TRBV7-2 and TRBJ2-1 gives the whole variable domain GAGVSQSPSNKVTEKGKDVELRCDPISGHTALYWYRQSLGQGLEFLIYFQGNSAPDKSGLPSDRFSAERTGGSVSTLTIQRTQQEDSAVYLCASSFSGENEQFFGPGTRLTVL.

The gene calls are TRBV6-5 and TRBJ2-3; 10 nucleotides match TRBD2. CDR1 and CDR2 from the germline V gene are MNHEY and SVGAGI. With 5 bases clipped from V and 9 bases from J, the junction kept 8 bases outside the gene matches. The CDR3 consists of 14 residues. DNA of the CDR3: TGTGCCAGCAGTAATTTAGCGGGAGGACTAACGCAGTATTTT. Protein sequence: CASSNLAGGLTQYF.

For the CDR3, the DNA is TGTGCCAGCAGCTTTAGCGAGAAGAGTACGCAGTATTTT. Residues: CASSFSEKSTQYF. This chain connects TRBV7-2 to TRBJ2-3; D perhaps matches TRBD2 (5 bases). This CDR3 region has 13 residues. The V gene lost 3 bases and the J gene lost 8 bases, with 12 bases spanning the gap. Germline V gene sequence: CDR1 SGHTA, CDR2 FQGNSA.

V gene TRBV7-9 combines with J gene TRBJ1-6; TRBD1 matches 10 bases. The germline V gene has CDR1 SEHNR and CDR2 FQNEAQ (reference sequence). The trim removed 1 base at V and 4 bases at J, leaving 1 base unmatched. The CDR3 runs 16 residues. The CDR3: CASSLGTGGYNSPLHF. The DNA for the CDR3 is TGTGCCAGCAGCTTAGGGACAGGGGGTTATAATTCACCCCTCCACTTT.

The J gene is TRBJ1-2, the V gene TRBV18, with D perhaps TRBD1 (5 bases). Trimming took off 2 bases at V and 5 bases at J, with 12 bases between the two ends. CDR3 length: 14 amino acids. CDR1 is KGHSH and CDR2 is LQKENI in the germline V gene. The CDR3 protein is CASSPSREGYGYTF. DNA for the CDR3: TGTGCCAGCTCACCAAGCAGGGAGGGATATGGCTACACCTTC.

The chain joins TRBV19 to TRBJ2-3; the match to TRBD2 covers 7 bases. Germline trimming cut 7 bases from V and 0 bases from J; bases unmatched to any gene: 1. The CDR3 runs to 13 residues. Germline assignment: CDR1 LNHDA and CDR2 SQIVND (reference sequence). The CDR3 spells CASTSGSTDTQYF. The CDR3 nucleotides read TGTGCCAGTACTAGCGGCAGCACAGATACGCAGTATTTT.

The chain recombines TRBV14 with TRBJ1-2, with D tentatively TRBD1 (6 bases). The V gene's germline CDR1 is SGHDN and CDR2 FVKESK. V was pared by 1 base and J by 8 bases, with 17 bases between. The CDR3 consists of 15 residues. The CDR3 loop reads CASSQVDRKIVGYTF. The CDR3 DNA reads TGTGCCAGCAGCCAAGTTGACAGGAAGATAGTAGGCTACACCTTC.

The rearrangement uses TRBV28 and TRBJ1-2; the match to TRBD1 covers 8 bases. The J segment lost 0 bases and the V segment lost 6 bases, leaving 9 bases of the junction unmatched. The germline V gene has CDR1 MDHEN and CDR2 SYDVKM. The CDR3 loop spans 16 amino acids. The CDR3 protein is CASSKGGQGSNYGYTF. As DNA, the CDR3 is TGTGCCAGCAGCAAAGGAGGACAGGGCTCTAACTATGGCTACACCTTC.